These T cell receptor beta chains were read from a single sample in a study of T cells in Graves' hyperthyroidism and ophthalmopathy. Via MiXCR, TCRdb re-called the multiplex PCR reads, giving one row per CDR3 protein. The sample has under 550,000 distinct CDR3 sequences; 20% are singletons. Material for sequencing was blood. The receptors here all came from a middle-aged man with Graves' ophthalmopathy. CDR3s include the opening cysteine and the closing phenylalanine or tryptophan. Each record gives: J gene, clone size, V gene, D gene, CDR3 DNA, CDR3 protein. A D gene is named only where the DNA matches it firmly. Part of the rows lack a size; the others show once, few, many or a class for expanded clones.

TRBJ1-1,NA,TRBV7-9,NA,TGTGCCAGCAGCTCCTCCGGGACATGGGGTATTGGAGCTTTCTTT,CASSSSGTWGIGAFF
TRBJ1-1,NA,TRBV19,NA,TGTGCCAGTAGTATGGGGGGGACCATGAACACTGAAGCTTTCTTT,CASSMGGTMNTEAFF
TRBJ2-7,few,TRBV7-3,TRBD2,TGTGCCAGCAGCCTCCACCTAGCGGGAGGTGAGCAGTACTTC,CASSLHLAGGEQYF
TRBJ2-5,few,TRBV6-2/TRBV6-3,NA,TGTGCCAGCAGTTACTCCCCCGCAGACATCGAGACCCAGTACTTC,CASSYSPADIETQYF
TRBJ2-2,NA,TRBV5-6,NA,TGTGCCAGCAGCCCACAGTATGGAGCCACCGGGGAGCTGTTTTTT,CASSPQYGATGELFF
TRBJ2-3,many,TRBV11-2,NA,TGTGCCAGCAGCCCTTATATCGACGTGGCAGATACGCAGTATTTT,CASSPYIDVADTQYF
TRBJ2-1,few,TRBV7-2,TRBD1,TGTGCCAGCAGATCGGACAGGGGGCTCAATGAGCAGTTCTTC,CASRSDRGLNEQFF
TRBJ1-4,many,TRBV2,NA,TGTGCCAGCAGTGAAGAACGGTTTGAAAAACTGTTTTTT,CASSEERFEKLFF
TRBJ2-2,many,TRBV3-1,TRBD2,TGTGCCAGCAGCCAAGGTCCTAGCGGAGGCACCGGGGAGCTGTTTTTT,CASSQGPSGGTGELFF
TRBJ2-7,many,TRBV30,NA,TGTGCCTGGAGTGAACAGGTCTTGCGGGAGCAGTACTTC,CAWSEQVLREQYF